A selection of T cell receptor beta chains follows, all from one sample in a study of beta chain features in type 1 diabetes. TCRdb's table, derived via immunoSEQ multiplex PCR, lists solely in-frame clones and lacks some. This table has 300,000 to 400,000 clones, about 13% appearing once. Material for sequencing was naive CD4+ T cells from blood. The receptors here all came from a woman between 18 and 29 years old with type 1 diabetes. Both conserved end residues are part of each CDR3. Each record gives: V gene, J gene, clone size, D gene, CDR3 protein, CDR3 DNA. A D gene is named only where the DNA matches it firmly. Where a row states a size, it is once, few, many or the class of an expanded clone; other rows omit it.

v_gene: TRBV19
j_gene: TRBJ2-5
abundance: .
d_gene: TRBD2
CDR3aa: CASSPGLAGGRETQYF
CDR3nt: TGTGCCAGTAGTCCCGGATTAGCGGGAGGGCGAGAGACCCAGTACTTC

v_gene: TRBV4-3
j_gene: TRBJ2-3
abundance: many
d_gene: TRBD2
CDR3aa: CASSPRTSPDTQYF
CDR3nt: TGCGCCAGCAGCCCCCGGACTAGCCCAGATACGCAGTATTTT

v_gene: TRBV30
j_gene: TRBJ2-3
abundance: few
d_gene: .
CDR3aa: CAWSVRGDTQYF
CDR3nt: TGTGCCTGGAGTGTACGCGGAGATACGCAGTATTTT

v_gene: TRBV4-3
j_gene: TRBJ2-5
abundance: .
d_gene: TRBD2
CDR3aa: CASSRNSGSGETQYF
CDR3nt: TGCGCCAGCAGCCGGAATAGCGGGAGCGGAGAGACCCAGTACTTC

v_gene: TRBV5-4
j_gene: TRBJ2-1
abundance: .
d_gene: TRBD1
CDR3aa: CASSLLRAGTGVGNEQFF
CDR3nt: TGTGCCAGCAGCTTGCTCCGCGCCGGGACAGGGGTAGGGAATGAGCAGTTCTTC

v_gene: TRBV7-3
j_gene: TRBJ2-3
abundance: .
d_gene: .
CDR3aa: CASSLYRGGTDTQYF
CDR3nt: TGTGCCAGCAGCTTATATAGGGGTGGCACAGATACGCAGTATTTT

v_gene: TRBV5-4
j_gene: TRBJ2-1
abundance: many
d_gene: .
CDR3aa: CASSSGQWNEQFF
CDR3nt: TGTGCCAGCAGCTCCGGACAGTGGAATGAGCAGTTCTTC

v_gene: TRBV5-1
j_gene: TRBJ2-1
abundance: once
d_gene: TRBD1
CDR3aa: CATRDRNNEQFF
CDR3nt: TGCGCCACCCGGGACAGAAACAATGAGCAGTTCTTC

v_gene: TRBV27
j_gene: TRBJ1-4
abundance: .
d_gene: TRBD1
CDR3aa: CASSTQHRDRHSNLRAEKLFF
CDR3nt: TGTGCCAGCAGTACCCAGCACCGGGACAGGCATTCCAACCTTCGGGCTGAAAAACTGTTTTTT

v_gene: TRBV29-1
j_gene: TRBJ2-5
abundance: few
d_gene: .
CDR3aa: CSVERWAGQETQYF
CDR3nt: TGCAGCGTTGAAAGGTGGGCGGGACAAGAGACCCAGTACTTC

v_gene: TRBV2
j_gene: TRBJ1-2
abundance: .
d_gene: .
CDR3aa: CASSARTAYGYTF
CDR3nt: TGTGCCAGCAGTGCCCGGACAGCTTATGGCTACACCTTC

v_gene: TRBV5-1
j_gene: TRBJ2-6
abundance: .
d_gene: .
CDR3aa: CASSTRGANVLTF
CDR3nt: TGCGCCAGCAGCACGCGTGGGGCCAACGTCCTGACTTTC

v_gene: TRBV29-1
j_gene: TRBJ2-1
abundance: .
d_gene: TRBD2
CDR3aa: CSVRGLAYMSSYNEQFF
CDR3nt: TGCAGCGTTCGGGGACTAGCGTACATGAGCTCCTACAATGAGCAGTTCTTC

v_gene: TRBV29-1
j_gene: TRBJ2-7
abundance: .
d_gene: .
CDR3aa: CSVGLAYLSEQYF
CDR3nt: TGCAGCGTTGGGCTAGCATATCTCTCGGAGCAGTACTTC

v_gene: TRBV9
j_gene: TRBJ1-1
abundance: .
d_gene: .
CDR3aa: CASSVRILGEAFF
CDR3nt: TGTGCCAGCAGCGTCAGGATTTTGGGTGAAGCTTTCTTT

v_gene: TRBV30
j_gene: TRBJ2-5
abundance: .
d_gene: .
CDR3aa: CAWSAQETQYF
CDR3nt: TGTGCCTGGAGTGCACAAGAGACCCAGTACTTC

v_gene: TRBV28
j_gene: TRBJ1-1
abundance: .
d_gene: .
CDR3aa: CASSPPLTKEAFF
CDR3nt: TGTGCCAGCAGTCCACCCCTGACAAAAGAGGCTTTCTTT

v_gene: TRBV6-5
j_gene: TRBJ2-3
abundance: .
d_gene: .
CDR3aa: CASRALSDTQYF
CDR3nt: TGTGCCAGCAGGGCACTTAGCGATACGCAGTATTTT

v_gene: TRBV5-6
j_gene: TRBJ2-1
abundance: few
d_gene: .
CDR3aa: CASRKRLVWYNEQFF
CDR3nt: TGTGCCAGCAGGAAGAGACTAGTCTGGTACAATGAGCAGTTCTTC

v_gene: TRBV12-5
j_gene: TRBJ2-2
abundance: few
d_gene: TRBD2
CDR3aa: CASGLGGLVGTGELFF
CDR3nt: TGTGCTAGTGGTCTGGGGGGACTAGTGGGCACCGGGGAGCTGTTTTTT

v_gene: TRBV5-1
j_gene: TRBJ2-2
abundance: .
d_gene: TRBD1
CDR3aa: CASSQRTGQGIMGELFF
CDR3nt: TGCGCCAGCAGCCAAAGAACGGGACAGGGGATCATGGGGGAGCTGTTTTTT

v_gene: TRBV28
j_gene: TRBJ2-1
abundance: .
d_gene: .
CDR3aa: CASRPNRVSYNEQFF
CDR3nt: TGTGCCAGCAGACCGAACAGGGTGTCCTACAATGAGCAGTTCTTC

v_gene: TRBV9
j_gene: TRBJ1-4
abundance: .
d_gene: TRBD1
CDR3aa: CASSVAGTGSEKLFF
CDR3nt: TGTGCCAGCAGCGTGGCCGGGACAGGGTCTGAAAAACTGTTTTTT

v_gene: TRBV7-9
j_gene: TRBJ1-2
abundance: .
d_gene: TRBD1
CDR3aa: CASSTQGSNYGYTF
CDR3nt: TGTGCCAGCAGCACACAGGGGTCTAACTATGGCTACACCTTC

v_gene: TRBV28
j_gene: TRBJ2-7
abundance: .
d_gene: .
CDR3aa: CASSFERVGTYEQYF
CDR3nt: TGTGCCAGCAGTTTTGAGAGGGTGGGGACCTACGAGCAGTACTTC

v_gene: TRBV5-4
j_gene: TRBJ2-3
abundance: few
d_gene: .
CDR3aa: CASMRLELRGTTDTQYF
CDR3nt: TGTGCCAGCATGCGCCTGGAACTTAGGGGAACGACAGATACGCAGTATTTT

v_gene: TRBV19
j_gene: TRBJ2-6
abundance: few
d_gene: .
CDR3aa: CASSPAGANVLTF
CDR3nt: TGTGCCAGTAGTCCCGCTGGGGCCAACGTCCTGACTTTC

v_gene: TRBV6-1
j_gene: TRBJ1-5
abundance: .
d_gene: .
CDR3aa: CASSQGVGNQPQHF
CDR3nt: TGTGCCAGCAGCCAAGGAGTTGGCAATCAGCCCCAGCATTTT

v_gene: TRBV6-6
j_gene: TRBJ1-2
abundance: .
d_gene: .
CDR3aa: CASSYSNSLNYGYTF
CDR3nt: TGTGCCAGCAGTTACTCCAACAGTCTTAACTATGGCTACACCTTC

v_gene: TRBV2
j_gene: TRBJ1-5
abundance: .
d_gene: .
CDR3aa: CASSSEEDQPQHF
CDR3nt: TGTGCCAGCAGTTCGGAGGAGGATCAGCCCCAGCATTTT

v_gene: TRBV11-1
j_gene: TRBJ2-5
abundance: few
d_gene: .
CDR3aa: CASSPRTLSGETQYF
CDR3nt: TGTGCCAGCAGCCCCCGGACACTCTCAGGAGAGACCCAGTACTTC

v_gene: TRBV28
j_gene: TRBJ2-5
abundance: .
d_gene: .
CDR3aa: CASSPRNPETQYF
CDR3nt: TGTGCCAGCAGTCCGCGGAACCCAGAGACCCAGTACTTC

v_gene: TRBV9
j_gene: TRBJ2-1
abundance: .
d_gene: TRBD1
CDR3aa: CASSVARTGLGYNEQFF
CDR3nt: TGTGCCAGCAGCGTAGCCCGGACAGGGTTAGGCTACAATGAGCAGTTCTTC

v_gene: TRBV9
j_gene: TRBJ1-4
abundance: .
d_gene: TRBD1
CDR3aa: CASSALQGASEKLFF
CDR3nt: TGTGCCAGCAGCGCGTTACAGGGGGCTAGTGAAAAACTGTTTTTT

v_gene: TRBV5-1
j_gene: TRBJ2-1
abundance: few
d_gene: TRBD2
CDR3aa: CASSLVAGAYNEQFF
CDR3nt: TGCGCCAGCAGCTTGGTGGCGGGAGCTTACAATGAGCAGTTCTTC

v_gene: TRBV11-2
j_gene: TRBJ2-5
abundance: few
d_gene: TRBD2
CDR3aa: CASSLSGTSGLLAQYF
CDR3nt: TGTGCCAGCAGCCTCTCCGGGACTAGCGGGCTCCTGGCCCAGTACTTC

v_gene: TRBV18
j_gene: TRBJ2-1
abundance: .
d_gene: TRBD2
CDR3aa: CASSPPGTSGHNEQFF
CDR3nt: TGTGCCAGCTCACCACCCGGGACTAGCGGCCACAATGAGCAGTTCTTC

v_gene: TRBV28
j_gene: TRBJ1-2
abundance: few
d_gene: .
CDR3aa: CASSLNYGYTF
CDR3nt: TGTGCCAGCAGCCTAAACTATGGCTACACCTTC

v_gene: TRBV5-1
j_gene: TRBJ2-3
abundance: .
d_gene: TRBD2
CDR3aa: CASSSLAGRTDTQYF
CDR3nt: TGCGCCAGCAGCTCTTTAGCGGGGCGCACAGATACGCAGTATTTT

v_gene: TRBV9
j_gene: TRBJ2-2
abundance: few
d_gene: TRBD1
CDR3aa: CASSPHPLDRTGELFF
CDR3nt: TGTGCCAGCAGCCCTCACCCTTTGGACAGGACCGGGGAGCTGTTTTTT

v_gene: TRBV5-1
j_gene: TRBJ1-5
abundance: few
d_gene: TRBD1
CDR3aa: CASSLGQGAYQPQHF
CDR3nt: TGCGCCAGCAGCTTGGGGCAGGGGGCCTATCAGCCCCAGCATTTT

v_gene: TRBV5-6
j_gene: TRBJ2-5
abundance: .
d_gene: TRBD1
CDR3aa: CASSLGTGQRGGTQYF
CDR3nt: TGTGCCAGCAGCCTTGGGACAGGCCAAAGGGGAGGGACCCAGTACTTC

v_gene: TRBV7-2
j_gene: TRBJ2-7
abundance: few
d_gene: TRBD2
CDR3aa: CASSPGLAGDEQYF
CDR3nt: TGTGCCAGCAGCCCGGGACTAGCGGGAGACGAGCAGTACTTC

v_gene: TRBV30
j_gene: TRBJ2-1
abundance: .
d_gene: TRBD2
CDR3aa: CAWSSMGLAGQEQFF
CDR3nt: TGTGCCTGGAGTAGTATGGGACTAGCGGGACAGGAGCAGTTCTTC

v_gene: TRBV5-1
j_gene: TRBJ2-1
abundance: .
d_gene: TRBD2
CDR3aa: CASSLTGTSGNSEQFF
CDR3nt: TGCGCCAGCAGCTTGACAGGGACTAGCGGGAACAGTGAGCAGTTCTTC

v_gene: TRBV5-1
j_gene: TRBJ1-2
abundance: .
d_gene: TRBD1
CDR3aa: CASSLTGGDGYTF
CDR3nt: TGCGCCAGCAGCTTAACAGGGGGCGATGGCTACACCTTC

v_gene: TRBV29-1
j_gene: TRBJ2-6
abundance: many
d_gene: .
CDR3aa: CSVVGGNKFTGANVLTF
CDR3nt: TGCAGCGTTGTTGGCGGAAACAAATTTACTGGGGCCAACGTCCTGACTTTC

v_gene: TRBV11-2
j_gene: TRBJ2-5
abundance: .
d_gene: .
CDR3aa: CASSRVGTQYF
CDR3nt: TGTGCCAGCAGTCGGGTTGGGACCCAGTACTTC

v_gene: TRBV5-4
j_gene: TRBJ2-5
abundance: .
d_gene: .
CDR3aa: CASSFPGGETQYF
CDR3nt: TGTGCCAGCAGCTTTCCAGGGGGGGAGACCCAGTACTTC

v_gene: TRBV28
j_gene: TRBJ2-7
abundance: .
d_gene: TRBD1
CDR3aa: CASSTTGGDYEQYF
CDR3nt: TGTGCCAGCAGTACGACAGGGGGGGACTACGAGCAGTACTTC

v_gene: TRBV5-4
j_gene: TRBJ2-2
abundance: few
d_gene: .
CDR3aa: CASSLGHSGELFF
CDR3nt: TGTGCCAGCAGCTTGGGTCATTCCGGGGAGCTGTTTTTT